This entry lists 17 T cell receptor beta chains sequenced from one sample in a study of control samples from healthy donors and cancer patients. Clones were sequenced by immunoSEQ multiplex PCR, and TCRdb holds only the in-frame ones, with some missing. There are about 160,000 clones in the sample; roughly 92% occur only once, and 0.68% lies in the top ten. The sample consisted of blood. These receptors were taken from a woman between 25 and 40 years old in good health.

The rearrangement joins TRBV12-3 or TRBV12-4 to TRBJ1-6; D remains unclear. The CDR3 consists of 13 residues. Trimming removed 6 bases at V and 3 bases at J, with 6 bases between. The CDR3 is CASSSDYNSPLHF. The CDR3, as DNA: TGTGCCAGCAGCTCAGACTATAATTCACCCCTCCACTTT.

The chain recombines TRBV5-1 with TRBJ2-5; 8 bases are a match to TRBD2. Germline-derived CDR1 and CDR2 are SGHRS and YFSETQ. V lost 0 bases and J lost 4; bases outside the gene matches: 8. This CDR3 is 16 amino acids long. CDR3 in amino acids: CASSLASQAGGETQYF. DNA for the CDR3: TGCGCCAGCAGCTTGGCCAGTCAGGCGGGGGGAGAGACCCAGTACTTC.

The chain carries TRBV3-1 (or the pseudogene TRBV3-2) and TRBJ2-5; TRBD2 agrees at 7 bases. In germline, CDR1 is LGHDT, CDR2 YNNKEL (reference sequence). The trim removed 1 base at V and 5 bases at J, leaving 7 bases unmatched. The CDR3 spans 15 residues. Written as DNA, the CDR3 is TGTGCCAGCAGCCAAGCCGGCGAGGGAGGGGAGACCCAGTACTTC. Encoded protein: CASSQAGEGGETQYF.

The genes are TRBV3-1 (or the pseudogene TRBV3-2) and TRBJ1-5; D is ambiguous. V dropped 3 bases and J dropped 0 bases, with 9 bases sitting between them. Per the germline V gene, CDR1 is LGHDT and CDR2 is YNNKEL (reference sequence). The CDR3 covers 15 residues. The CDR3 sequence is CASSQGFISNQPQHF. In DNA, the CDR3 is TGTGCCAGCAGCCAGGGGTTCATTAGCAATCAGCCCCAGCATTTT.

This clone was found a few times. The J gene is TRBJ2-7, the V gene TRBV7-2; D might be TRBD2 (5 bases). V gave up 4 bases and J gave up 3 bases, with 13 bases separating them. Per the germline V gene, CDR1 is SGHTA and CDR2 is FQGNSA. The CDR3 spans 14 residues. CDR3 sequence (DNA): TGTGCCAGCAGCTCACTAGACTCCTTCTACGAGCAGTACTTC. It encodes CASSSLDSFYEQYF.

V and J are TRBV30 and TRBJ2-1; D unresolved. CDR3 size: 13 residues. The V and J ends lost 2 bases and 2 bases respectively, with 7 bases between them. Germline V lookup: CDR1 GTSNPN, CDR2 SVGIG (reference sequence). DNA for the CDR3: TGTGCCTGGAGTAGGACGCCCTACAATGAGCAGTTCTTC. This encodes CAWSRTPYNEQFF. The variable domain in full, completed from reference TRBV30 and TRBJ2-1, reads SQTIHQWPATLVQPVGSPLSLECTVEGTSNPNLYWYRQAAGRGLQLLFYSVGIGQISSEVPQNLSASRPQDRQFILSSKKLLLSDSGFYLCAWSRTPYNEQFFGPGTRLTVL.

The rearrangement uses TRBV7-9 and TRBJ2-7; perhaps D is TRBD1 or TRBD2 (6 bases each). Germline V gene lookup returns CDR1 SEHNR and CDR2 FQNEAQ (reference sequence). Trimming stripped 1 base from V and 3 bases from J, with 13 bases between. The CDR3 extends over 15 amino acids. The CDR3 is CASSLVTGGIYEQYF. As DNA, the CDR3 is TGTGCCAGCAGCTTAGTGACAGGAGGGATCTACGAGCAGTACTTC.

This clone was observed a single time. The chain combines TRBV27 with TRBJ1-1, with D tentatively TRBD1 (5 bases). From germline, CDR1 is MNHEY and CDR2 SMNVEV (reference sequence). The CDR3 loop spans 15 amino acids. Trimming stripped 5 bases from V and 3 bases from J, with 16 bases between. The CDR3 nucleotides are TGTGCCAGCAGTCCACGCCCTTCGGGGGACACTGAAGCTTTCTTT. It is translated as CASSPRPSGDTEAFF.

V usage is TRBV6-5 and J usage is TRBJ2-3; D not resolved. V was shortened by 2 bases and J by 0 bases, with 9 bases between the two germline ends. This CDR3 is 15 amino acids long. In germline, CDR1 is MNHEY, CDR2 SVGAGI. The CDR3 region is CASSYHATSTDTQYF. CDR3 DNA: TGTGCCAGCAGTTACCATGCGACTAGCACAGATACGCAGTATTTT.

The chain is built from TRBV5-1 and TRBJ1-5; D is undetermined. The V gene's germline CDR1 is SGHRS and CDR2 YFSETQ. Trimming took 4 bases from V and 7 from J, leaving 15 bases between them. The CDR3 totals 14 residues. The CDR3 sequence: CASSPGEGRQPQHF. CDR3 DNA sequence: TGCGCCAGCAGCCCCGGGGAGGGCCGCCAGCCCCAGCATTTT. The whole variable domain, filled in from reference TRBV5-1 and TRBJ1-5, reads KAGVTQTPRYLIKTRGQQVTLSCSPISGHRSVSWYQQTPGQGLQFLFEYFSETQRNKGNFPGRFSGRQFSNSRSEMNVSTLELGDSALYLCASSPGEGRQPQHFGDGTRLSIL.

The chain couples TRBV29-1 to TRBJ1-2, with 10 bases identical to TRBD1. This CDR3 spans 17 amino acids. V shed 0 bases and J 3 bases; nucleotides not matched to a gene: 10. CDR1 SQVTM and CDR2 ANQGSEA come from the germline V gene. The CDR3 nucleotides are TGCAGCGTTGAAGATCTGGAGACAGGGGGCGTCTACTATGGCTACACCTTC. This sequence encodes CSVEDLETGGVYYGYTF.

V usage is TRBV19 and J usage is TRBJ1-4, with 7 nucleotides matching TRBD1. The V segment lost 3 bases and the J segment 16 bases; nucleotides outside the gene matches: 8. CDR3 size: 12 residues. Germline CDR1 reads LNHDA; CDR2 reads SQIVND (reference sequence). CDR3 region: CASSIGDRGPFF. The CDR3 DNA sequence: TGTGCCAGTAGTATTGGGGACAGAGGACCGTTTTTT. The full variable domain, rest sourced from reference TRBV19 and TRBJ1-4, is DGGITQSPKYLFRKEGQNVTLSCEQNLNHDAMYWYRQDPGQGLRLIYYSQIVNDFQKGDIAEGYSVSREKKESFPLTVTSAQKNPTAFYLCASSIGDRGPFFGSGTQLSVL.

The chain carries TRBV24-1 and TRBJ2-1; 10 bases agree with TRBD1. After removal of 7 bases from V and 2 bases from J, the junction contained 4 bases not matched to a gene. The CDR3 runs to 15 residues. Germline-derived CDR1 and CDR2 are KGHDR and SFDVKD. Here the CDR3 DNA reads TGTGCCACCAGCCTCGGGACAGGGGCCTACAATGAGCAGTTCTTC. The encoded protein is CATSLGTGAYNEQFF.

The CDR3 DNA reads TGTGCCAGCAGTAAGGGGATCGAGACCCAGTACTTC. Amino acids: CASSKGIETQYF. The V call is TRBV6-2 or TRBV6-3, the J call TRBJ2-5, with D possibly TRBD1 on 5 matching bases. Germline-derived CDR1 and CDR2 are MNHEY and SVGEGT. This CDR3 spans 12 amino acids. With 5 bases removed from V and 5 bases from J, the gap between germline ends came to 9 bases.

The chain carries TRBV6-6 and TRBJ2-3; the match to TRBD2 covers 12 bases. Germline assignment: CDR1 MNHNY and CDR2 SVGAGI (reference sequence). The CDR3 is 16 residues long. The V gene end was trimmed by 7 bases and the J gene end by 0 bases; junction bases not matched to a gene: 5. The CDR3 DNA follows: TGTGCCAGCACACAAGGGACTAGCGGGAGCACAGATACGCAGTATTTT. Protein: CASTQGTSGSTDTQYF.

This chain connects TRBV25-1 to TRBJ2-2, with a tentative D call TRBD2 (5 bases). This CDR3 is 15 amino acids long. V was trimmed by 5 bases and J by 2 bases, leaving 12 bases between them. Germline CDR1 MGHDK, CDR2 SYGVNS. The chain's CDR3 is CASSWSSGNTGELFF. The CDR3 nucleotides are TGTGCCAGCAGTTGGTCCAGCGGAAACACCGGGGAGCTGTTTTTT.

The V gene is TRBV14, the J gene TRBJ2-3, with 11 bases identical to TRBD2. Germline V CDR1 and CDR2: SGHDN, FVKESK. With 2 bases clipped from V and 9 bases from J, the junction kept 7 bases outside the gene matches. The CDR3 extends over 15 amino acids. The CDR3 bases are TGTGCCAGCAGCCAAACTAGCGGGGGCTTAGACACGCAGTATTTT. Its protein product is CASSQTSGGLDTQYF.